This T cell receptor (beta chain) was identified during a study of control samples from healthy donors and cancer patients. With 0 bases removed from V and 7 bases from J, the gap between germline ends came to 4 bases. There are 11 residues in the CDR3. Per the germline V gene, CDR1 is LGHNT and CDR2 is FRNRAP. This clone was picked up a small number of times. This table comes from immunoSEQ multiplex PCR, and its TCRdb copy is limited to in-frame clones, with some not included. This table has some 120,000 clones, around nine tenths appearing once. The J gene is TRBJ2-7, the V gene TRBV12-5; D gene unclear. Sequencing was performed on blood. The source is a man in his forties or fifties in good health. The chain's CDR3 is CASGLVGEQYF. The CDR3 region has the DNA TGTGCTAGTGGTTTGGTTGGTGAGCAGTACTTC.